The 19 T cell receptor beta chains below come from one sample, sequenced in a study of T cell responses to AZD1222 COVID-19 vaccine. The method was immunoSEQ multiplex PCR; TCRdb's version includes in-frame clones alone and lacks a portion of them. The sample lists 150,000 to 200,000 clones, just over 90% seen once, with 4.4% in the top ten. Specimen: peripheral blood, collected on day 0 of MenACWY control vaccination. The receptors derive from an adult in good health.

This clone was recorded a few times. The gene calls are TRBV6-1 and TRBJ1-1, with a weak D call TRBD1 (5 bases). Germline V lookup: CDR1 MNHNS, CDR2 SASEGT. The ends were cut back, 4 bases at V and 0 bases at J, with 15 bases in the middle. The CDR3 length is 16 residues. CDR3 in amino acids: CASSALPGRMNTEAFF. The CDR3, as DNA: TGTGCCAGCAGTGCACTTCCGGGACGGATGAACACTGAAGCTTTCTTT.

The chain is built from TRBV19 and TRBJ2-1, with unresolved D. Germline V lookup: CDR1 LNHDA, CDR2 SQIVND (reference sequence). V dropped 3 bases and J dropped 4 bases, with 13 bases sitting between them. The CDR3 totals 15 residues. CDR3 sequence reads: CASSIVGSIYNEQFF. The CDR3 DNA sequence: TGTGCCAGTAGTATCGTCGGTAGTATTTACAATGAGCAGTTCTTC.

The chain is built from TRBV6-4 and TRBJ1-6; 9 bases fit TRBD1. In germline, CDR1 is MRHNA, CDR2 SNTAGT. Losses at the gene ends were 4 bases for V and 7 bases for J; bases not matched to a gene: 5. The length of the CDR3 is 15 residues. The CDR3 bases are TGTGCCAGCAGTGCCTTGGGGACAGGGAATTCACCCCTCCACTTT. Amino acid sequence: CASSALGTGNSPLHF.

This clone was detected a few times. The rearrangement uses TRBV18 and TRBJ2-7, with 11 positions matching TRBD1. The CDR3 sequence is 14 residues long. CDR1 is KGHSH and CDR2 is LQKENI in the germline V gene. Losses at the gene ends were 3 bases for V and 3 bases for J; bases not matched to a gene: 1. DNA for the CDR3: TGTGCCAGCTCACCCGGGACAGGGGGCTACGAGCAGTACTTC. It specifies CASSPGTGGYEQYF.

V usage is TRBV30 and J usage is TRBJ2-7, with TRBD2 identical over 14 bases. The CDR3 covers 14 residues. The junction had 4 bases not matched to a gene; V was cut back by 3 bases and J by 6 bases. In germline, CDR1 is GTSNPN, CDR2 SVGIG (reference sequence). The CDR3 loop reads CAWRRLAGGREQYF. In DNA form, the CDR3 reads TGTGCCTGGAGAAGACTAGCGGGAGGGCGCGAGCAGTACTTC.

The CDR3 nucleotides read TGTGCCAGCAAGGACAGGGCGAGACGCGAGCAGTACTTC. Protein: CASKDRARREQYF. This chain connects TRBV19 to TRBJ2-7, with TRBD1 matching over 8 bases. The CDR3 length is 13 residues. Germline CDR1 reads LNHDA; CDR2 reads SQIVND (reference sequence). V lost 9 bases, J lost 6 bases, and 10 bases stayed unmatched.

The chain joins TRBV29-1 to TRBJ2-6; the D is unclear. Looked up from germline, CDR1 is SQVTM and CDR2 is ANQGSEA. This CDR3 has 12 amino acids. The germline V and J ends were trimmed by 7 bases and 3 bases, with 7 bases remaining between them. The CDR3 spells CSAGDGANVLTF. The CDR3 nucleotides are TGCAGCGCTGGGGATGGGGCCAACGTCCTGACTTTC. Combining the CDR3 with reference TRBV29-1 and TRBJ2-6 gives the whole variable domain SAVISQKPSRDICQRGTSLTIQCQVDSQVTMMFWYRQQPGQSLTLIATANQGSEATYESGFVIDKFPISRPNLTFSTLTVSNMSPEDSSIYLCSAGDGANVLTFGAGSRLTVL.

The chain couples TRBV7-8 to TRBJ2-7; 9 nucleotides align to TRBD1. Per the germline V gene, CDR1 is SGHVS and CDR2 is FQNEAQ. V gave up 4 bases and J gave up 6 bases; unmatched junction bases: 1. This CDR3 contains 12 residues. The CDR3 DNA sequence: TGTGCCAGCAGCTGGACAGGGGCCGAGCAGTACTTC. Its translation is CASSWTGAEQYF.

The chain uses TRBV19 and TRBJ1-1, with 8 bases lining up with TRBD1. J was trimmed by 6 bases and V by 3 bases; bases with no gene match: 0. Germline V gene lookup returns CDR1 LNHDA and CDR2 SQIVND (reference sequence). The CDR3 has 12 amino acids. The CDR3 bases are TGTGCCAGTAGTATGGACAGGGCTGAAGCTTTCTTT. Protein: CASSMDRAEAFF.

The V gene is TRBV6-2 or TRBV6-3, the J gene TRBJ1-3; no reliable D call. The CDR3 covers 16 residues. Trimming removed 2 bases from V and 2 bases from J, with 13 bases in between. Germline-derived CDR1 and CDR2 are MNHEY and SVGEGT. The CDR3 reads CASSYGEASAGNTIYF. The CDR3 DNA sequence: TGTGCCAGCAGTTACGGAGAGGCGTCAGCTGGAAACACCATATATTTT.

V and J are TRBV7-2 and TRBJ2-1; D gene unclear. The V end was cut by 5 bases, the J end by 6 bases, with 8 bases between. Germline lookup yields CDR1 SGHTA and CDR2 FQGNSA. The CDR3 contains 12 residues. Here the CDR3 DNA reads TGTGCCAGCAGCGGTCGGAGCAATGAGCAGTTCTTC. This translates into CASSGRSNEQFF.

The V call is TRBV4-1, the J call TRBJ2-2; D possibly corresponds to TRBD1 (6 bases). The germline CDR1 and CDR2 sequences are MGHRA and YSYEKL. This CDR3 contains 12 residues. V lost 6 bases to trimming and J lost 5 bases, with 7 bases between them. The CDR3 protein is CASRRGTGELFF. The CDR3 nucleotides read TGCGCCAGCAGAAGGGGGACCGGGGAGCTGTTTTTT.

The chain links TRBV5-1 to TRBJ2-1; TRBD2 aligns across 9 bases. In germline, CDR1 is SGHRS, CDR2 YFSETQ. V trimming: 4 bases; J trimming: 7 bases; junction bases outside the gene matches: 6. This CDR3 is built from 14 residues. Here the CDR3 DNA reads TGCGCCAGCAGCAGAGGCGGGAGGGATAATGAGCAGTTCTTC. Amino acid sequence: CASSRGGRDNEQFF. Using reference TRBV5-1 and TRBJ2-1 for the parts outside the CDR3, the full variable domain is KAGVTQTPRYLIKTRGQQVTLSCSPISGHRSVSWYQQTPGQGLQFLFEYFSETQRNKGNFPGRFSGRQFSNSRSEMNVSTLELGDSALYLCASSRGGRDNEQFFGPGTRLTVL.

The gene calls are TRBV19 and TRBJ2-2; 9 nucleotides match TRBD1. This CDR3 comprises 14 residues. The trim removed 10 bases at V and 3 bases at J, leaving 6 bases unmatched. Germline V gene sequence: CDR1 LNHDA, CDR2 SQIVND (reference sequence). Written as DNA, the CDR3 is TGTGCCACGACAGGGGGGTTATACACCGGGGAGCTGTTTTTT. This codes for CATTGGLYTGELFF.

The gene calls are TRBV5-5 and TRBJ1-2, with 7 bases matching TRBD1. The V gene's germline CDR1 is SGHKS and CDR2 YYEKEE (reference sequence). This CDR3 comprises 13 residues. V lost 2 bases, J lost 7 bases, and 5 bases stayed unmatched. The CDR3 region is CASSFEGATGYTF. DNA for the CDR3: TGTGCCAGCAGCTTTGAGGGGGCCACTGGCTACACCTTC.

V is TRBV25-1 and J is TRBJ2-3; 13 bases fit TRBD2. There are 18 residues in the CDR3. The germline CDR1 and CDR2 sequences are MGHDK and SYGVNS. After removal of 3 bases from V and 0 bases from J, the junction contained 6 bases not matched to a gene. In nucleotides, the CDR3 is TGTGCCAGCAGTGATTGGACTAGCGGGGGAGGAAGCACAGATACGCAGTATTTT. Protein sequence: CASSDWTSGGGSTDTQYF.

The chain joins TRBV6-5 to TRBJ1-2; TRBD1 aligns across 11 bases. Trimming cost V 0 bases and J 2 bases; bases outside gene matches: 2. CDR3 size: 16 residues. Germline-derived CDR1 and CDR2 are MNHEY and SVGAGI. Here the CDR3 reads CASSYSRTGGNYGYTF. CDR3 sequence (DNA): TGTGCCAGCAGTTACTCCCGGACAGGGGGCAACTATGGCTACACCTTC.

This chain joins TRBV19 and TRBJ2-5; TRBD2 matches 7 bases. Per the germline V gene, CDR1 is LNHDA and CDR2 is SQIVND (reference sequence). This CDR3 is 14 amino acids long. Unmatched junction bases numbered 3, after V lost 1 base and J lost 4 bases. CDR3 region: CASSIGGSGETQYF. CDR3 in DNA: TGTGCCAGTAGTATAGGCGGGAGCGGAGAGACCCAGTACTTC.

The V gene is TRBV19, the J gene TRBJ2-7; 10 bases map to TRBD1. The CDR3 extends over 16 amino acids. Unmatched junction bases numbered 5, after V lost 3 bases and J lost 0 bases. The germline CDR1 and CDR2 sequences are LNHDA and SQIVND (reference sequence). CDR3 nucleotides: TGTGCCAGTAGTATTCCAGACAGGGGGCCCTCCTACGAGCAGTACTTC. It yields the protein CASSIPDRGPSYEQYF. The complete variable domain, with remaining parts taken from reference TRBV19 and TRBJ2-7, reads DGGITQSPKYLFRKEGQNVTLSCEQNLNHDAMYWYRQDPGQGLRLIYYSQIVNDFQKGDIAEGYSVSREKKESFPLTVTSAQKNPTAFYLCASSIPDRGPSYEQYFGPGTRLTVT.